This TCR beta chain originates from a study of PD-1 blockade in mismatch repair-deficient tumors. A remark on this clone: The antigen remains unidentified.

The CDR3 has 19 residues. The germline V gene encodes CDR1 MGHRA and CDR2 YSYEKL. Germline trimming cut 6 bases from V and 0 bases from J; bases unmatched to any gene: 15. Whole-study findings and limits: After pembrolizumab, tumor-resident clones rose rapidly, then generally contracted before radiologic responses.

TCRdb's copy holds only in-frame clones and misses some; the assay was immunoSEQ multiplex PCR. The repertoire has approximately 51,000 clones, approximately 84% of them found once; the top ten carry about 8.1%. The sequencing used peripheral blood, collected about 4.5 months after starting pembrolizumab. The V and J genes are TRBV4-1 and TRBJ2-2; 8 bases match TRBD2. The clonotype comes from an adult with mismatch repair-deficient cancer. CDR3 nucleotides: TGCGCCAGCAGTCTTAGATCGGGGGGGACTTTTACGAACACCGGGGAGCTGTTTTTT. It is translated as CASSLRSGGTFTNTGELFF.